These T cell receptor beta chains were read from a single sample in a study of blood T cell repertoires in COVID-19. The assay was immunoSEQ multiplex PCR, and TCRdb's table has in-frame clones only and misses some. The profile shows about 220,000 clones, around 82% of them singletons. Sequenced: peripheral blood. Source of these receptors: a woman aged 40-49 years with active or convalescent COVID-19. CDR3s leave out the opening cysteine and the closing phenylalanine or tryptophan.

v_gene | len | CDR3aa
TRBV19 | 12 | ASSKVAANYGYT
TRBV10-2 | 13 | ASSESERGGETQY
TRBV6-5 | 11 | ASSYLSGVGYT
TRBV28 | 9 | AATGGSPLH
TRBV7-2 | 13 | ASSPRAGEIYTIY
TRBV6-6 | 14 | ASSYRGQDSGNTIY
TRBV28 | 14 | ASSLGTGEPHYGYT
TRBV28 | 12 | ASTPHRENQPQH
TRBV2 | 13 | ASSDTDFSPTGYT
TRBV23-1 | 14 | ASSQSGQGQSYEQY
TRBV11-3 | 17 | ASSFQRWGTGTVTGELF
TRBV5-1 | 12 | ASTGTSGTGEQF
TRBV2 | 13 | ASSVAGGGNQPQH
TRBV4-3 | 14 | ASSQMGGANTGELF
TRBV2 | 14 | ASSAGTSGRTYEQY